The rows below give T cell receptor beta chains drawn from one sample of a study of cytomegalovirus exposure and HLA in healthy donors. Assay: immunoSEQ multiplex PCR; the TCRdb copy retains only in-frame clones and omits some. The sample consists of some 110,000 clones, around 78% of them appearing once. Sequencing was performed on PBMCs. The receptors shown here come from a man aged 55-75 years in good health and CMV-seropositive. The conserved cysteine and the conserved F or W are not part of the CDR3 here. Rows give clone size only sometimes, using once, few, many, or a class for an expanded clone.

11 TRBJ2-1 TRBV15 . ATSRDRGNEQF
13 TRBJ1-2 TRBV15 . ATSRDPGTVYGYT
12 TRBJ1-1 TRBV2 . ASSSDRVGTEAF
10 TRBJ1-1 TRBV6-5 . ATTRGNTEAF
16 TRBJ1-1 TRBV18 . ASSPNGLRGLGRTEAF
16 TRBJ1-2 TRBV9 . ASSARGTGLAGEYGYT
15 TRBJ2-7 TRBV19 . ASSIENRGVTPHEQY
14 TRBJ2-1 TRBV28 . ASSAPGPGAGNEQF
13 TRBJ2-2 TRBV2 . ASNPDRVDTGELF
12 TRBJ2-5 TRBV28 . ASSPRGRGETQY
11 TRBJ1-5 TRBV2 few ASSGGTDQPQH
13 TRBJ2-3 TRBV6-5 . ASSLGLGAPDTQY
14 TRBJ2-6 TRBV7-8 once ASSSWTRAGANVLT
12 TRBJ1-5 TRBV2 . ASSRQGAGQPQH
11 TRBJ1-1 TRBV18 . ASSEDRSTEAF